Given below is one TCR beta chain in context. Its antigen is unknown. The CDR3 sequence is 13 residues long. The V and J ends lost 5 bases and 8 bases respectively, with 14 bases between them. Germline lookup yields CDR1 MDHEN and CDR2 SYDVKM. The sample is drawn from a study of OX40 agonist ivuxolimab in advanced cancers. Study context: Prior therapy, whether anti-PD-1, anti-PD-L1 or anti-CTLA-4, was allowed, and roughly 40% had some. Three patients, one with hepatocellular carcinoma and two with cutaneous melanoma, achieved partial responses. Study results and caveats: Those patients achieving a partial response at 0.1-3.0 mg/kg showed among the lowest clonal expansion.

Measured with immunoSEQ multiplex PCR; TCRdb has only the in-frame clones, and not every one. The sample carries about 68,000 clones, around four fifths recorded once. Sample: CD4+ or CD8+ T cells sorted from blood, taken in a trial of the OX40 agonist ivuxolimab. The chain has TRBV28 and TRBJ2-3; D perhaps matches TRBD2 (5 bases). The sequence was collected from an adult with an advanced solid tumor such as melanoma, head and neck, liver or kidney cancer. Here the CDR3 reads CASSDIARGTQYF. The CDR3 DNA reads as TGTGCCAGCAGTGACATTGCCCGGGGTACGCAGTATTTT.